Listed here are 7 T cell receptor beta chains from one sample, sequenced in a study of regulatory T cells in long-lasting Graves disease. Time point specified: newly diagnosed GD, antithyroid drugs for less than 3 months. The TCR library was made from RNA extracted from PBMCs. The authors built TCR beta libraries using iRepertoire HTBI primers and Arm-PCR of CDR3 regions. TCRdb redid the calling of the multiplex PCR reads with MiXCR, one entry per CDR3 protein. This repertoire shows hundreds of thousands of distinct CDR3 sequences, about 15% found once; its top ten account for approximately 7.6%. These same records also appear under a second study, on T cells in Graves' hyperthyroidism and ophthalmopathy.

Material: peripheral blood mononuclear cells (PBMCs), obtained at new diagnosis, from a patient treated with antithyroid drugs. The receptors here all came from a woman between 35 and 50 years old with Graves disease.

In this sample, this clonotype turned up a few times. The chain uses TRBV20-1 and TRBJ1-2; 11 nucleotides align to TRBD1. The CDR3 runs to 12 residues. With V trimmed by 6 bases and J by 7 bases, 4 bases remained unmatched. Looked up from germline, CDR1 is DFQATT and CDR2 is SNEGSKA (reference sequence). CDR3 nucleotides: TGCAGTGCCCTAGGGACAGGGGGTGGCTACACCTTC. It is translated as CSALGTGGGYTF.

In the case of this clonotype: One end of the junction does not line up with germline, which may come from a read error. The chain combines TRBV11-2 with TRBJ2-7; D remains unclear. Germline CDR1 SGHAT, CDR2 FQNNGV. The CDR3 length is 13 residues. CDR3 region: CASSQDRAYEQYF. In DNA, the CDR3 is TGCGCCAGCAGCCAAGATCGGGCCTACGAGCAGTACTTC. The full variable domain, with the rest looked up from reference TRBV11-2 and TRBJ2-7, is EAGVAQSPRYKIIEKRQSVAFWCNPISGHATLYWYQQILGQGPKLLIQFQNNGVVDDSQLPKDRFSAERLKGVDSTLKIQPAKLEDSAVYLCASSQDRAYEQYFGPGTRLTVT.

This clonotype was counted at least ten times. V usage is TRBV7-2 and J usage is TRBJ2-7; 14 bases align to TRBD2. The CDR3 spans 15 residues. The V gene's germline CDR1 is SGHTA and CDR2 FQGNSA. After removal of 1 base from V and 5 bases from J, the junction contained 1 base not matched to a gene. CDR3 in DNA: TGTGCCAGCAGCTTAGGGGGACTAGCGGGAGACGAGCAGTACTTC. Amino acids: CASSLGGLAGDEQYF.

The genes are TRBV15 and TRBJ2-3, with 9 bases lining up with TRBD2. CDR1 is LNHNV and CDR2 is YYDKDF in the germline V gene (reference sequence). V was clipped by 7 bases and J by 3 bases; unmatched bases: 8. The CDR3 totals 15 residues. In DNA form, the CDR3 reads TGTGCCACCACCAGGCGGGGGGGCTGGACAGATACGCAGTATTTT. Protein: CATTRRGGWTDTQYF.

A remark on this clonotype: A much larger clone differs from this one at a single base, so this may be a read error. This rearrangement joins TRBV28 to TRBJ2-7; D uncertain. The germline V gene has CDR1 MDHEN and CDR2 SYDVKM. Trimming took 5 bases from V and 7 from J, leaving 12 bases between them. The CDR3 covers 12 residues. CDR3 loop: CASSILINEQYF. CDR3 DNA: TGTGCCAGCAGTATCCTTATCAATGAGCAGTACTTC. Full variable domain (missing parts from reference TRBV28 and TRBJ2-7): DVKVTQSSRYLVKRTGEKVFLECVQDMDHENMFWYRQDPGLGLRLIYFSYDVKMKEKGDIPEGYSVSREKKERFSLILESASTNQTSMYLCASSILINEQYFGPGTRLTVT.

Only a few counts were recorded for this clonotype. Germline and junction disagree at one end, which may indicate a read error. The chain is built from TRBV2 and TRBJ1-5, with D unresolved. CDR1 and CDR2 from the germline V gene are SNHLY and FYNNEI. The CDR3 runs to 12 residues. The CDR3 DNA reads TGTGCCGGCAGGAGGATTCATCAGCCCCAGCATTTT. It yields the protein CAGRRIHQPQHF.

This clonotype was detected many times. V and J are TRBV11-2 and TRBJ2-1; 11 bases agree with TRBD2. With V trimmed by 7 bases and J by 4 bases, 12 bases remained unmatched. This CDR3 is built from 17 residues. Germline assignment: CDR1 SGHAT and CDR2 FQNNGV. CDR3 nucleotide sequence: TGTGCCAGCACCACTCCCACTAGCGGGAGTATGTACAATGAGCAGTTCTTC. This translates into CASTTPTSGSMYNEQFF. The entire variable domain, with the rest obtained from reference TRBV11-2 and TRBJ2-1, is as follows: EAGVAQSPRYKIIEKRQSVAFWCNPISGHATLYWYQQILGQGPKLLIQFQNNGVVDDSQLPKDRFSAERLKGVDSTLKIQPAKLEDSAVYLCASTTPTSGSMYNEQFFGPGTRLTVL.